These T cell receptor beta chains were read from a single sample in a study of T cell repertoires and HLA-DP antigens. Assay: immunoSEQ multiplex PCR; the TCRdb copy retains only in-frame clones and omits some. The data show some 110,000 clones, roughly 92% seen once. Antigens for these TCRs are unknown. The specimen sequenced was CD4+ T cells from PBMCs. All receptors come from a woman younger than 30 in good health and CMV-seronegative. Both conserved end residues are part of each CDR3. D genes are given only for firm matches. Size values are once, few and many counts, or a class for expanded clones, and some rows have none.

clone size: -
D gene: -
CDR3 length: 15
J gene: TRBJ2-1
V gene: TRBV9
CDR3 protein: CASSPGRGSYNEQFF
CDR3 DNA: TGTGCCAGCAGCCCCGGAAGGGGCTCCTACAATGAGCAGTTCTTC

clone size: -
D gene: -
CDR3 length: 15
J gene: TRBJ1-5
V gene: TRBV18
CDR3 protein: CASSPEGISNQPQHF
CDR3 DNA: TGTGCCAGCTCACCGGAGGGGATTAGCAATCAGCCCCAGCATTTT

clone size: -
D gene: -
CDR3 length: 11
J gene: TRBJ1-2
V gene: TRBV20-1
CDR3 protein: CSALFPSGYTF
CDR3 DNA: TGCAGTGCTCTTTTCCCATCTGGCTACACCTTC

clone size: -
D gene: TRBD2
CDR3 length: 15
J gene: TRBJ2-5
V gene: TRBV5-8
CDR3 protein: CASSSGLAGQETQYF
CDR3 DNA: TGTGCCAGCAGCTCCGGACTAGCGGGGCAAGAGACCCAGTACTTC

clone size: -
D gene: -
CDR3 length: 17
J gene: TRBJ1-3
V gene: TRBV19
CDR3 protein: CASSPTPGRGAGNTIYF
CDR3 DNA: TGTGCCAGTAGTCCCACTCCGGGCAGGGGTGCGGGAAACACCATATATTTT

clone size: -
D gene: -
CDR3 length: 15
J gene: TRBJ2-1
V gene: TRBV7-6
CDR3 protein: CASTLGEGLSNEQFF
CDR3 DNA: TGTGCCAGCACCTTGGGGGAAGGGCTTAGCAATGAGCAGTTCTTC

clone size: -
D gene: -
CDR3 length: 14
J gene: TRBJ2-1
V gene: TRBV5-1
CDR3 protein: CASSLAVKRDEQFF
CDR3 DNA: TGCGCCAGCAGCTTAGCGGTAAAGAGGGATGAGCAGTTCTTC

clone size: once
D gene: -
CDR3 length: 16
J gene: TRBJ2-7
V gene: TRBV5-1
CDR3 protein: CASSTAPTGAGDEQYF
CDR3 DNA: TGCGCCAGCAGCACAGCGCCTACGGGGGCCGGGGACGAGCAGTACTTC

clone size: -
D gene: -
CDR3 length: 15
J gene: TRBJ2-7
V gene: TRBV27
CDR3 protein: CASSITPRNSYEQYF
CDR3 DNA: TGTGCCAGCAGTATCACCCCTCGGAACTCCTACGAGCAGTACTTC

clone size: once
D gene: -
CDR3 length: 14
J gene: TRBJ2-1
V gene: TRBV19
CDR3 protein: CASSERNSYNEQFF
CDR3 DNA: TGTGCCAGTAGTGAGAGAAACTCCTACAATGAGCAGTTCTTC

clone size: -
D gene: TRBD2
CDR3 length: 18
J gene: TRBJ2-5
V gene: TRBV27
CDR3 protein: CASSPSRGRREVIWTQYF
CDR3 DNA: TGTGCCAGCAGTCCTTCGCGCGGGAGGCGGGAGGTGATCTGGACCCAGTACTTC

clone size: -
D gene: -
CDR3 length: 16
J gene: TRBJ2-1
V gene: TRBV4-1
CDR3 protein: CASSQDPVGGYNEQFF
CDR3 DNA: TGCGCCAGCAGCCAAGATCCCGTGGGGGGTTACAATGAGCAGTTCTTC

clone size: -
D gene: -
CDR3 length: 14
J gene: TRBJ1-2
V gene: TRBV18
CDR3 protein: CASSPGADNYGYTF
CDR3 DNA: TGTGCCAGCTCACCAGGGGCGGACAACTATGGCTACACCTTC

clone size: -
D gene: -
CDR3 length: 16
J gene: TRBJ2-7
V gene: TRBV28
CDR3 protein: CASSLRLAKGPYEQYF
CDR3 DNA: TGTGCCAGCAGCCTCAGACTGGCGAAGGGTCCCTACGAGCAGTACTTC

clone size: -
D gene: -
CDR3 length: 13
J gene: TRBJ1-2
V gene: TRBV19
CDR3 protein: CASSPDGNYGYTF
CDR3 DNA: TGTGCCAGTAGTCCGGACGGTAACTATGGCTACACCTTC

clone size: -
D gene: -
CDR3 length: 15
J gene: TRBJ2-3
V gene: TRBV2
CDR3 protein: CASSDAAGNTDTQYF
CDR3 DNA: TGTGCCAGCAGTGACGCGGCAGGGAACACAGATACGCAGTATTTT